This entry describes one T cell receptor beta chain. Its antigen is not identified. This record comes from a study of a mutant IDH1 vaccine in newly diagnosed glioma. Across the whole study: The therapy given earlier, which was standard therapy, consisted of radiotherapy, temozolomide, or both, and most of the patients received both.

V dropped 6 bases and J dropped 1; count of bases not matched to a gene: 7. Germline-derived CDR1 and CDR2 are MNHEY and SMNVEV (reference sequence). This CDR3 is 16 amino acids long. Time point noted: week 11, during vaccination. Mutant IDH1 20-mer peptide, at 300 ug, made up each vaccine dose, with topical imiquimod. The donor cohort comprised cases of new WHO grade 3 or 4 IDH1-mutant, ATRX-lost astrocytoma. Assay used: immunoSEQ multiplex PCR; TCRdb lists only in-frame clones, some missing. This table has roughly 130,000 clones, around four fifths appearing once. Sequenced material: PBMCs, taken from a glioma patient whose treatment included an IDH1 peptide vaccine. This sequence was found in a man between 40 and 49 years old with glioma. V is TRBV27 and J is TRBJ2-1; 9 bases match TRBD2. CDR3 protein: CASSYSGSLSYNEQFF. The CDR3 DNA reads TGTGCCAGCAGCTATAGCGGGAGTTTATCCTACAATGAGCAGTTCTTC.